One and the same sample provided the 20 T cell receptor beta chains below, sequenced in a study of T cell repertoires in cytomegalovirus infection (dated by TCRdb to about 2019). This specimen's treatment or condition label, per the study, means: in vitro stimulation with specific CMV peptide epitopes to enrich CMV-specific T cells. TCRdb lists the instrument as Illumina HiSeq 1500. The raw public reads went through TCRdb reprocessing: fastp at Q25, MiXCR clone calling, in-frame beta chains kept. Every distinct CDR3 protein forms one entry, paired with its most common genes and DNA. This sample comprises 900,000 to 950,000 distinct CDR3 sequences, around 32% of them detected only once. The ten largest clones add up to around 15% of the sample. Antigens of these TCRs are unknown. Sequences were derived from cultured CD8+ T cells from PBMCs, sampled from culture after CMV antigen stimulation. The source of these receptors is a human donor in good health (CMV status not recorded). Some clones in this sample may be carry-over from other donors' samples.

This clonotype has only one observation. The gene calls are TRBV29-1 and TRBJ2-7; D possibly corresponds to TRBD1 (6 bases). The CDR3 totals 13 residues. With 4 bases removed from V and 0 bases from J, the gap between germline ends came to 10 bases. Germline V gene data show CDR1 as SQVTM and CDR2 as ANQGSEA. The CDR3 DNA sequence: TGCAGCGTTGTAGGACAGACCTCCTACGAGCAGTACTTC. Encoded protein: CSVVGQTSYEQYF.

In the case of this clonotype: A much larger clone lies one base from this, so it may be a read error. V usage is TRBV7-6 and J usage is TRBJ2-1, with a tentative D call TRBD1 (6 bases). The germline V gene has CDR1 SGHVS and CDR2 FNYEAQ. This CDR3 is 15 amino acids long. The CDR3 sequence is CVSSQYRALYNEQFF. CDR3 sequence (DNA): TGTGTCAGCAGCCAGTACAGGGCACTCTACAATGAGCAGTTCTTC.

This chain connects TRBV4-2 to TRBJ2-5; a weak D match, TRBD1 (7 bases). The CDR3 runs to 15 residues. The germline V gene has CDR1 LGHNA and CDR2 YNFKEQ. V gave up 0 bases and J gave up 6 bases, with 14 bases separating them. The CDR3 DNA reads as TGTGCCAGCAGCCAAGATAGAGGGGGCGGGAAGACCCAGTACTTC. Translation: CASSQDRGGGKTQYF.

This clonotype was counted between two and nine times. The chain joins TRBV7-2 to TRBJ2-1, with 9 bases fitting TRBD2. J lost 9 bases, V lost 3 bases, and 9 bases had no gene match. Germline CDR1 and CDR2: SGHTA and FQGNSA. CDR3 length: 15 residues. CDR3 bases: TGTGCCAGCAGCTTCGGGCGGGGGGGCCGAGGTGAGCAGTTCTTC. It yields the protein CASSFGRGGRGEQFF.

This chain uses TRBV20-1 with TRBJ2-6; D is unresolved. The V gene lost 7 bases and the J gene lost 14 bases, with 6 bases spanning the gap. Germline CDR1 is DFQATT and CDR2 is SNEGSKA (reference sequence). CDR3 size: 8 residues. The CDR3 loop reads CSGWFLTF. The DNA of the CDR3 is TGCAGTGGGTGGTTCCTGACTTTC.

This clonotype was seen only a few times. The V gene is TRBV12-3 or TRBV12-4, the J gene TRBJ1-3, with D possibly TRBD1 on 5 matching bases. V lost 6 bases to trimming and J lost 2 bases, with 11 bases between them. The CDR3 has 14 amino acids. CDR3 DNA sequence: TGTGCCAGCAGCGAAGACAGTGCTGGAAACACCATATATTTT. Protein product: CASSEDSAGNTIYF.

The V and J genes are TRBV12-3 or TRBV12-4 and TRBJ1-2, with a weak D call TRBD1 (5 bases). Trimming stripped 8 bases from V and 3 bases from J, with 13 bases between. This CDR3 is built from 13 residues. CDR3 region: CASAGGEHYGYTF. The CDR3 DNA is TGTGCCAGCGCGGGGGGGGAGCACTATGGCTACACCTTC.

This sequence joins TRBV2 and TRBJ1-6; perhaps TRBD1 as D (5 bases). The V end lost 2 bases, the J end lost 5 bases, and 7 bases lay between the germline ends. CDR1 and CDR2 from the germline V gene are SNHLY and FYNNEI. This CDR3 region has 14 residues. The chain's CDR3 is CASSEQDNNSPLHF. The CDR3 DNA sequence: TGTGCCAGCAGTGAACAGGACAATAATTCACCCCTCCACTTT. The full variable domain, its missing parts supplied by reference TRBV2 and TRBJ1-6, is EPEVTQTPSHQVTQMGQEVILRCVPISNHLYFYWYRQILGQKVEFLVSFYNNEISEKSEIFDDQFSVERPDGSNFTLKIRSTKLEDSAMYFCASSEQDNNSPLHFGNGTRLTVT.

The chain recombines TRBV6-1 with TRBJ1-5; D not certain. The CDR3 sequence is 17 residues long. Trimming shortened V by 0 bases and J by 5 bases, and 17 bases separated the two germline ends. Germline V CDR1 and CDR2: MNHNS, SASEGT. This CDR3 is CASSEAPLSRPDQPQHF. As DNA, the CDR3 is TGTGCCAGCAGTGAAGCCCCCCTTAGCAGGCCTGATCAGCCCCAGCATTTT.

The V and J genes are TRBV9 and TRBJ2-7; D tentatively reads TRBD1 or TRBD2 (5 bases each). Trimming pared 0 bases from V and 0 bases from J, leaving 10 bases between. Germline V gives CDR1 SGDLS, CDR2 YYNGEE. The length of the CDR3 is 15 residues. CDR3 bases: TGTGCCAGCAGCGTAGATCTGGGGGACTCCTACGAGCAGTACTTC. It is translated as CASSVDLGDSYEQYF.

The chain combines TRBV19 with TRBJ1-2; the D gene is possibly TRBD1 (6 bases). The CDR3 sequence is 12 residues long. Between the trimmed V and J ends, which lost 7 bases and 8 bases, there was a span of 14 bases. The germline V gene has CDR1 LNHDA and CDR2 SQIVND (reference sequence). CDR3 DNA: TGTGCCAGTAACGGGGACACCGAGGGCTACACCTTC. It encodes CASNGDTEGYTF.

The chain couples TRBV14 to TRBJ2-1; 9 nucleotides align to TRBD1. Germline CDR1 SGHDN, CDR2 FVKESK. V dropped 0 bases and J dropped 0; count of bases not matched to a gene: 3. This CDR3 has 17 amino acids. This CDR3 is CASSQESGQGSYNEQFF. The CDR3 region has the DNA TGTGCCAGCAGCCAAGAGTCGGGACAGGGCTCCTACAATGAGCAGTTCTTC.

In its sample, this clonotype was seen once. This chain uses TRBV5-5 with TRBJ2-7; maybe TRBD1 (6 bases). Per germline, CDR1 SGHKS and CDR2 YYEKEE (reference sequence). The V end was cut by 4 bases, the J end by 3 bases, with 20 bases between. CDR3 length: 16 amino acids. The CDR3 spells CASSAHPGTRNYEQYV. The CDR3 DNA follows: TGTGCCAGCAGCGCACATCCCGGGACAAGAAACTACGAGCAGTACGTC.

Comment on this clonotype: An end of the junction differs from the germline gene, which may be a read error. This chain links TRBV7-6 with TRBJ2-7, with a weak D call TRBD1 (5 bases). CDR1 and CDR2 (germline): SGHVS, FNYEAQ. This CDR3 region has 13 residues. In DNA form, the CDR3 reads TGTGCCAGCAGCTTAGAAACAGGTGGCGAGCTGTACTTC. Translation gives CASSLETGGELYF.

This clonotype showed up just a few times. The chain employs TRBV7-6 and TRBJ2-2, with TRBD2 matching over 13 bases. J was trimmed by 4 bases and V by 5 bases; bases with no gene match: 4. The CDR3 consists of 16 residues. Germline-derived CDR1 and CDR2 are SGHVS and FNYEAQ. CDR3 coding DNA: TGTGCCAGCAGCGAACTAGCGGGGGGGCCCACCGGGGAGCTGTTTTTT. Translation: CASSELAGGPTGELFF.

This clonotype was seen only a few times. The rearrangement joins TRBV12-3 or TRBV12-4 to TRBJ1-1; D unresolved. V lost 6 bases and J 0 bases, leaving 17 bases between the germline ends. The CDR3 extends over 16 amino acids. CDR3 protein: CASSSAASGMNTEAFF. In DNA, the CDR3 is TGTGCCAGCAGCTCCGCAGCCTCGGGCATGAACACTGAAGCTTTCTTT.

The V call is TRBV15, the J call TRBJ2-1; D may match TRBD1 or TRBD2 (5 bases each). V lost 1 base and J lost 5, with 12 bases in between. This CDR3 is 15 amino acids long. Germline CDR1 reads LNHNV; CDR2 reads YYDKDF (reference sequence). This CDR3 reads CATSRGSGPNNEQFF. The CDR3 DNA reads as TGTGCCACCAGCAGAGGATCGGGGCCCAACAATGAGCAGTTCTTC.

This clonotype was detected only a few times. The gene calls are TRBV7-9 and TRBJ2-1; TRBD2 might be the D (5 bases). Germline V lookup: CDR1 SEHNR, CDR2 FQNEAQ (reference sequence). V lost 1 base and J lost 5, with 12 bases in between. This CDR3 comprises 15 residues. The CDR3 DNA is TGTGCCAGCAGCTTAGTCTGGGGAGCCAACAATGAGCAGTTCTTC. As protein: CASSLVWGANNEQFF.

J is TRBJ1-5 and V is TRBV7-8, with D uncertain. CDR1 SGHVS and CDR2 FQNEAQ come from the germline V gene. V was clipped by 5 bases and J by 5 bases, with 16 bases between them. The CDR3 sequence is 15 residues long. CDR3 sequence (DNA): TGTGCCAGCAGCACTACGGCCTACGTCTATCAGCCCCAGCATTTT. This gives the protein CASSTTAYVYQPQHF.

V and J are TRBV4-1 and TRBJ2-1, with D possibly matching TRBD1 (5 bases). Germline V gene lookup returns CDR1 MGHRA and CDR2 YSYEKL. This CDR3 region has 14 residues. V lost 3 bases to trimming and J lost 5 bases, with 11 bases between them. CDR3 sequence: CASSHVGRDNEQFF. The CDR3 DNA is TGCGCCAGCAGCCATGTGGGGCGAGACAATGAGCAGTTCTTC.